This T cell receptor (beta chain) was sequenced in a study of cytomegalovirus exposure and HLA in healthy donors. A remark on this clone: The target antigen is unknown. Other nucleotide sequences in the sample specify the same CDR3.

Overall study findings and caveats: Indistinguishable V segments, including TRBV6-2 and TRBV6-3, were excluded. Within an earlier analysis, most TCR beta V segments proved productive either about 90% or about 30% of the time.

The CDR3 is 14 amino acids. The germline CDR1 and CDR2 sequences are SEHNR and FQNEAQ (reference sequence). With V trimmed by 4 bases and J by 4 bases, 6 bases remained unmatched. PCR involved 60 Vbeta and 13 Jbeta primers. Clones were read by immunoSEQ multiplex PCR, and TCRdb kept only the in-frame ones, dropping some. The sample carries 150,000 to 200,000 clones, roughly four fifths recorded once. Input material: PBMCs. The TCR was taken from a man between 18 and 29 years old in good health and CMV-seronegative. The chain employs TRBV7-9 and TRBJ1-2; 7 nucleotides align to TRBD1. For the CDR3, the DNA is TGTGCCAGCAGCTCGAGACAGGGTCCCTATGGCTACACCTTC. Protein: CASSSRQGPYGYTF. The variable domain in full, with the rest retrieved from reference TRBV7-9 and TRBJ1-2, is DTGVSQNPRHKITKRGQNVTFRCDPISEHNRLYWYRQTLGQGPEFLTYFQNEAQLEKSRLLSDRFSAERPKGSFSTLEIQRTEQGDSAMYLCASSSRQGPYGYTFGSGTRLTVV.